The clone carrying this TCR beta chain was seen just once. The sample is drawn from a study of blood T cell repertoires in COVID-19. Study summary: There were acute and convalescent COVID-19 samples, and they came from the United States, Italy and Spain. From T cells, B-cell-depleted T cells, or PBMCs came the material, which was cDNA or gDNA.

Deletions cut 1 base from V and 0 bases from J, with 6 bases between. The length of the CDR3 is 14 residues. Germline V lookup: CDR1 WSHSY, CDR2 SAAADI. Authors' methods: Scientists estimated how many nucleated cells there were by amplifying reference gene primers. Measured with immunoSEQ multiplex PCR; TCRdb has only the in-frame clones, and not every one. The V and J calls and clone size come from that table; D and trimming were worked out from the DNA. The sample consists of roughly 75,000 clones, almost 85% of them appearing once. Source material: peripheral blood. The chain couples TRBV10-2 to TRBJ1-1; no clear D. This clonotype was sampled from a man between 45 and 60 years old with acute or convalescent COVID-19. The CDR3 here is CASSEYSMNTEAFF. The CDR3 DNA sequence: TGCGCCAGCAGTGAGTACAGTATGAACACTGAAGCTTTCTTT.